A selection of T cell receptor beta chains follows, all from one sample in a study of blood T cells in healthy people across ages. One entry per CDR3 protein, called by TCRdb with MiXCR from the 5' RACE reads. The sample includes about 780,000 distinct CDR3 sequences, around 50% of them seen just once. Sequencing was carried out using blood. All receptors derive from a man older than 75 in good health. CDR3s include the opening cysteine and the closing phenylalanine or tryptophan. The order of the fields is J gene, V gene, clone size, CDR3 protein. Rows may omit the clone size; those that give it use once, few, many or a size class.

TRBJ2-7,TRBV20-1,NA,CSARDQSHPYEQYF
TRBJ1-2,TRBV20-1,NA,CSARDVQTLPDGYTF
TRBJ2-7,TRBV28,few,CASIRQANYEQYF
TRBJ2-7,TRBV6-2/TRBV6-3,NA,CASRPDREQQYF
TRBJ1-1,TRBV5-1,NA,CASSLGASSGGAEAFF
TRBJ1-2,TRBV5-5,NA,CASSLDRSNYGYTF
TRBJ2-7,TRBV20-1,NA,CSASKLTGADYEQYF
TRBJ1-2,TRBV12-3/TRBV12-4,NA,CASSSDGGDYGYTF
TRBJ2-3,TRBV20-1,NA,CSAGRATDTQYF
NA,TRBV6-5,NA,CASSRGGQNYEQYF
TRBJ1-1,TRBV30,NA,CACLNRATEAFF
TRBJ2-3,TRBV5-1,few,CASSSGTTSTDTQYF
TRBJ2-7,TRBV6-2/TRBV6-3,once,CASILRRNSYEQYF
TRBJ2-1,TRBV5-1,few,CASTLTSGLYNEQFF
TRBJ2-7,TRBV6-5,NA,CASSYSHLAGGYYEQYF
TRBJ1-1,TRBV4-3,NA,CASSQEASQTEAFF
TRBJ2-3,TRBV13,few,CASSTTHTDTQYF
TRBJ2-6,TRBV20-1,NA,CSAMAGVANVLTF
TRBJ2-1,TRBV7-9,NA,CASSLGQGVHNEQFF
TRBJ2-1,TRBV20-1,NA,CSAQGSGSPINEQFF
TRBJ2-7,TRBV10-3,NA,CAISDPQGWSYEQYF
TRBJ2-7,TRBV20-1,few,CSASAGWDEQYF
TRBJ2-2,TRBV15,NA,CATSRDLGGELFF
TRBJ1-5,TRBV6-5,NA,CASSYRQGINQPQHF
TRBJ2-3,TRBV7-3,NA,CASSLGRTTDTQYF
TRBJ2-1,TRBV20-1,few,CSARDLSTSGRNEQFF
TRBJ2-5,TRBV28,few,CASSLRQGAGQETQYF
TRBJ2-2,TRBV6-2/TRBV6-3,NA,CASSYSPNTGELFF
TRBJ2-7,TRBV5-1,NA,CASSLEGTAREQYF
TRBJ2-1,TRBV28,NA,CASNSIGLAGGKKQFF
TRBJ2-3,TRBV6-2/TRBV6-3,NA,CASTAQGRGTQYF
TRBJ2-5,TRBV6-5,NA,CASSPGRSLGETQYF
TRBJ1-1,TRBV6-5,NA,CASSPEAAFF
TRBJ2-3,TRBV2,NA,CASSEGATRDTDTQYF
TRBJ2-1,TRBV9,few,CASSVDGGRGSNEQFF
TRBJ1-5,TRBV7-8,few,CASSEDGLGNQPQHF
TRBJ2-1,TRBV6-2/TRBV6-3,NA,CASSWGQPGSVNEQFF
TRBJ1-3,TRBV27,NA,CASSSGHQGNTIYF
TRBJ2-6,TRBV7-2,many,CASSLSAASSGANVLTF
TRBJ2-3,TRBV9,NA,CASSVEGWNTDTQYF
TRBJ2-1,TRBV4-2,NA,CASSQDSLKTFF
TRBJ2-5,TRBV10-3,once,CAISYTSPQETQYF
TRBJ2-1,TRBV7-8,many,CASSFTSGRKYEQFF
TRBJ2-5,TRBV5-1,many,CASSFLQLQETQYF
TRBJ2-1,TRBV7-2,NA,CASSLALTSGVGNEQFF